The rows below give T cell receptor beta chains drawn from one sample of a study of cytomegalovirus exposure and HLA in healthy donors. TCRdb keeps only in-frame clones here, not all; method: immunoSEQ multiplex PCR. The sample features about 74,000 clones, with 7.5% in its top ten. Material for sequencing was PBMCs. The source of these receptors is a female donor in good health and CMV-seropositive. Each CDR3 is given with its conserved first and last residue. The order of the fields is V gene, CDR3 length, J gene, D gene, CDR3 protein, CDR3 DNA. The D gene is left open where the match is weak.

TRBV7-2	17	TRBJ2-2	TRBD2	CASSLVRRLAGTGELFF	TGTGCCAGCAGCTTAGTGCGTCGACTAGCCGGTACCGGGGAGCTGTTTTTT
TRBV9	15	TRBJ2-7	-	CASSVDQGTLYEQYF	TGTGCCAGCAGCGTAGATCAGGGGACACTCTACGAGCAGTACTTC
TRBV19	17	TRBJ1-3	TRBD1	CASSVGQAGLSGNTIYF	TGTGCCAGTAGTGTTGGACAGGCTGGCCTCTCTGGAAACACCATATATTTT
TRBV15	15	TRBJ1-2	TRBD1	CATSRDSGQGDGYTF	TGTGCCACCAGCAGAGATTCAGGGCAGGGGGATGGCTACACCTTC
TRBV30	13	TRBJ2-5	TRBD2	CAWTSTSVKTQYF	TGTGCCTGGACTTCGACTAGCGTGAAGACCCAGTACTTC
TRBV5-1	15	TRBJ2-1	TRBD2	CASSIWTSGRNEQFF	TGCGCCAGCAGTATTTGGACTAGCGGGAGGAATGAGCAGTTCTTC
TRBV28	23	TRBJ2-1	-	CASSPLAGGTGVYSSVGNNEQFF	TGTGCCAGCAGTCCACTGGCGGGAGGGACAGGGGTCTACTCATCAGTTGGCAACAATGAGCAGTTCTTC
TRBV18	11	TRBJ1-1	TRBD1	CASSPGQGAFF	TGTGCCAGCTCACCTGGACAGGGAGCTTTCTTT
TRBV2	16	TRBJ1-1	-	CASSSLGGGLNTEAFF	TGTGCCAGCAGCTCCTTGGGGGGAGGCCTGAACACTGAAGCTTTCTTT
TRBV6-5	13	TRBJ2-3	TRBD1	CARTGLDTDTQYF	TGTGCCAGGACAGGGCTCGACACAGATACGCAGTATTTT
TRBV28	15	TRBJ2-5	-	CASSLSGGLQETQYF	TGTGCCAGCAGTTTAAGTGGGGGCCTTCAAGAGACCCAGTACTTC
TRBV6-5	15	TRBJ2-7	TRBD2	CASRLGAGGPHEQCF	TGTGCCAGCCGGCTAGGAGCGGGAGGGCCCCACGAGCAGTGCTTC
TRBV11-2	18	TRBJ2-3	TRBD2	CASSLGTSGGRGTDTQYF	TGTGCCAGCAGCTTGGGGACTAGCGGGGGGCGAGGCACAGATACGCAGTATTTT
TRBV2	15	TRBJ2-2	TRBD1	CASKGTAPGTGELFF	TGTGCCAGCAAGGGGACAGCCCCGGGCACCGGGGAGCTGTTTTTT
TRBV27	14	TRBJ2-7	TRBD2	CASSDSGVPYEQYF	TGTGCCAGCAGCGATAGCGGGGTTCCCTACGAGCAGTACTTC
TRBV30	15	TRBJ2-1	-	CAWSALAARNNEQFF	TGTGCCTGGAGTGCCCTGGCCGCGAGGAACAATGAGCAGTTCTTC
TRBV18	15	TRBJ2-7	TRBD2	CASSPLPSGDYEQYF	TGTGCCAGCTCACCACTGCCTAGCGGTGATTACGAGCAGTACTTC
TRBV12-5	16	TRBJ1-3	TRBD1	CASGLDRGPLGNTIYF	TGTGCTAGTGGTTTGGACAGGGGGCCCCTGGGAAACACCATATATTTT
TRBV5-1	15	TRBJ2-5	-	CASSLDRGRGETQYF	TGCGCCAGCAGCTTGGATCGCGGTCGCGGGGAGACCCAGTACTTC
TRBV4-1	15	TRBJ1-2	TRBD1	CASSQPTTGDYGYTF	TGCGCCAGCAGCCAACCGACCACAGGGGATTATGGCTACACCTTC
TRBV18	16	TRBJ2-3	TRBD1	CASSPIRDRGLDTQYF	TGTGCCAGCTCACCTATAAGGGACAGAGGATTAGATACGCAGTATTTT
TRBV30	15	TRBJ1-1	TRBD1	CAWSVRDRVGTEAFF	TGTGCCTGGAGTGTCCGGGACAGGGTGGGGACTGAAGCTTTCTTT
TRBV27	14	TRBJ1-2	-	CASKPETLNYGYTF	TGTGCCAGCAAACCCGAGACACTGAACTATGGCTACACCTTC
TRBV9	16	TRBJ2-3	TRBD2	CASSGGTSGLTDTQYF	TGTGCCAGCAGCGGGGGGACTAGCGGCCTCACAGATACGCAGTATTTT
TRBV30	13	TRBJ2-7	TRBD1	CAWSVVGGNEQYF	TGTGCCTGGAGCGTGGTAGGGGGCAACGAGCAGTACTTC
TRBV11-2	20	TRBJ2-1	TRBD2	CASSLDLGLAGSFSYNEQFF	TGTGCCAGCAGCTTAGATCTCGGACTAGCGGGGTCCTTCTCCTACAATGAGCAGTTCTTC
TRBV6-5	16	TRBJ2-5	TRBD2	CASSSSGRTTQETQYF	TGTGCCAGCAGTTCTAGCGGGAGGACGACCCAAGAGACCCAGTACTTC
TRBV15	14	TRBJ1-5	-	CATSFRQFNQPQHF	TGTGCCACCAGCTTTCGACAGTTCAATCAGCCCCAGCATTTT
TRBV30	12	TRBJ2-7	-	CAWVRGSYEQYF	TGTGCCTGGGTCCGGGGGTCCTACGAGCAGTACTTC
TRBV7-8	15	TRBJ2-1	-	CASTLELLSYNEQFF	TGTGCCAGCACCCTAGAGTTGCTGTCCTACAATGAGCAGTTCTTC
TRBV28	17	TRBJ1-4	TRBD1	CASSLGTGRKTNEKLFF	TGTGCCAGCAGTTTAGGGACAGGGCGGAAGACTAATGAAAAACTGTTTTTT
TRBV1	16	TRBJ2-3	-	CTSSQTAGFRADTQYF	TGCACCAGCAGCCAAACCGCGGGTTTTCGGGCGGATACGCAGTATTTT
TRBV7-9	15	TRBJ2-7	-	CASSSERLVSYEQYF	TGTGCCAGCAGCTCCGAGCGACTAGTCTCCTACGAGCAGTACTTC